This passage covers 11 T cell receptor beta chains from one sample sequenced in a study of cytomegalovirus exposure and HLA in healthy donors (TCRdb year 2017). Library construction relied on the immunoSEQ multiplex PCR assay. For the multiplex PCR, a mixture combining 60 forward primers for TCR Vbeta segments and 13 reverse primers for TCR Jbeta segments was used. TCRdb's version of the immuneACCESS table is confined to in-frame rearrangements and falls short of the full clone set. An unresolved V gene accounts for under half of the shortfall where checked; the remainder is of unknown origin. The sample's records list over 80,000 clones. Clones ranked in the top ten supply 5.5% of the sample. Sequenced input: PBMCs. The receptors come from a girl aged 10 to 17 in good health and CMV-seropositive.

The rearrangement joins TRBV11-2 to TRBJ2-3; possibly TRBD2 for D (5 bases). V was cut by 5 bases and J by 0 bases, with 6 bases left in between. CDR1 and CDR2 from the germline V gene are SGHAT and FQNNGV. The CDR3 covers 13 residues. CDR3 DNA sequence: TGTGCCAGCAGCGGACTGAGCACAGATACGCAGTATTTT. Translating it yields CASSGLSTDTQYF.

V gene TRBV30 combines with J gene TRBJ2-7; 10 nucleotides align to TRBD2. Germline V gene sequence: CDR1 GTSNPN, CDR2 SVGIG (reference sequence). V trimming: 3 bases; J trimming: 4 bases; junction bases outside the gene matches: 9. The CDR3 is 15 residues long. The CDR3 loop is CAWSPSGGERYEQYV. Written as DNA, the CDR3 is TGTGCCTGGAGCCCAAGCGGGGGGGAACGATACGAGCAGTACGTC.

V is TRBV6-1 and J is TRBJ2-5; D is possibly TRBD1 (5 bases). The germline V gene has CDR1 MNHNS and CDR2 SASEGT. CDR3 length equals 14 residues. V shed 4 bases and J shed 5 bases, with 14 bases lying between them. The CDR3 here is CASSGDSAPETQYF. In DNA, the CDR3 is TGTGCCAGCAGTGGCGACAGCGCTCCTGAGACCCAGTACTTC.

This chain links TRBV21-1 with TRBJ1-5. TRBV21-1 is termed a pseudogene. This CDR3 is 13 amino acids long. The CDR3 region has the DNA TGTGCCAGGGGTGAACGAGGGAATCAGCCCCAGCATTTT. Amino acid sequence: CARGERGNQPQHF.

The chain combines TRBV25-1 with TRBJ2-7; 9 bases are a match to TRBD1. The germline CDR1 and CDR2 sequences are MGHDK and SYGVNS. J lost 4 bases, V lost 3 bases, and 10 bases had no gene match. CDR3 length: 16 amino acids. CDR3: CASSDLWRDRVYEQYV. CDR3 in DNA: TGTGCCAGCAGTGACTTATGGAGGGACAGGGTGTACGAGCAGTACGTC.

This sequence joins TRBV6-1 and TRBJ1-3, with a possible D match to TRBD1 (6 bases). V was trimmed by 9 bases and J by 2 bases, leaving 14 bases between them. In germline, CDR1 is MNHNS, CDR2 SASEGT. The CDR3 is 14 residues long. In nucleotides, the CDR3 is TGTGCCAGTGAGTTAGGGGGAGCTGGAAACACCATATATTTT. Residues: CASELGGAGNTIYF.

The genes are TRBV6-5 and TRBJ1-1, with D possibly TRBD1 on 6 matching bases. The germline V gene encodes CDR1 MNHEY and CDR2 SVGAGI. The CDR3 spans 14 residues. Trimming removed 2 bases from V and 1 base from J, with 8 bases in between. CDR3 protein: CASSYRGGNTEAFF. CDR3 nucleotide sequence: TGTGCCAGCAGTTACAGGGGGGGGAACACTGAAGCTTTCTTT.

This sequence joins TRBV7-9 and TRBJ2-5; 13 bases map to TRBD2. Germline assignment: CDR1 SEHNR and CDR2 FQNEAQ (reference sequence). There are 15 residues in the CDR3. V lost 4 bases to trimming and J lost 5 bases; unmatched junction nucleotides: 4. CDR3 sequence reads: CASSSPGLAGETQYF. CDR3 bases: TGTGCCAGCAGCTCCCCGGGACTAGCGGGGGAGACCCAGTACTTC.

The chain couples TRBV29-1 to TRBJ2-3, with unresolved D. The CDR3 is made up of 14 amino acids. The V and J ends lost 2 bases and 2 bases respectively, with 11 bases between them. CDR1 and CDR2 from the germline V gene are SQVTM and ANQGSEA. In nucleotides, the CDR3 is TGCAGCGTTGAACCCCCTTCCTACACAGATACGCAGTATTTT. It codes for CSVEPPSYTDTQYF.

Remarks on this clone: The junction departs from germline at one end; a sequencing error may be responsible. The chain carries TRBV4-3 and TRBJ1-1; D perhaps matches TRBD1 (6 bases). The V gene's germline CDR1 is LGHNA and CDR2 YSLEER. The CDR3 totals 16 residues. The CDR3 sequence is CASSQGLQGMNTEDFF. The DNA of the CDR3 is TGCGCCAGCAGCCAAGGGCTACAGGGAATGAACACTGAAGATTTCTTT.

Comments on this clone: In the same sample, other DNA sequences code for this CDR3. This chain joins TRBV5-1 and TRBJ1-2; 9 nucleotides match TRBD1. This CDR3 has 14 amino acids. V was pared by 4 bases and J by 10 bases, with 11 bases of the junction left unmatched. Looked up from germline, CDR1 is SGHRS and CDR2 is YFSETQ. The CDR3 spells CASSTTGTGSAYTF. The CDR3 nucleotides read TGCGCCAGCAGCACAACCGGGACAGGGAGTGCCTACACCTTC.